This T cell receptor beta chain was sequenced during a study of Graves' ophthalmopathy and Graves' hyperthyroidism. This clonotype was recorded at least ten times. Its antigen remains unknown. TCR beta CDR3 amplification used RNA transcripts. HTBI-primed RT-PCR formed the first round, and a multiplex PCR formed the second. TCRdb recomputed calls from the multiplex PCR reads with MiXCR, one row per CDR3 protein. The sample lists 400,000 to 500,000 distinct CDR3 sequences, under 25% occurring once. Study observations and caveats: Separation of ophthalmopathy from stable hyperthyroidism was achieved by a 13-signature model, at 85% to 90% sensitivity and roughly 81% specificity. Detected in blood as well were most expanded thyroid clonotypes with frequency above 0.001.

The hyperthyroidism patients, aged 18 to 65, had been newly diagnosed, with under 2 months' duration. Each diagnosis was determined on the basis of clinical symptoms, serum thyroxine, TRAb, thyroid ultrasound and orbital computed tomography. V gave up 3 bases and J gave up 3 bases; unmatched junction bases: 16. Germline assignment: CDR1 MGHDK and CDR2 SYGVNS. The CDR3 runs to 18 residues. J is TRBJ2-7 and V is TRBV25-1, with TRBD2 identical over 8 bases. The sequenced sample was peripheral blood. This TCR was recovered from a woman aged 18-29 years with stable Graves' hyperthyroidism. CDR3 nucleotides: TGTGCCAGCAGTGATCCCTCCCATAGCGGGACTTCCATCTACGAGCAGTACTTC. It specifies CASSDPSHSGTSIYEQYF.